This is a list of T cell receptor beta chains from one sample in a study of cytomegalovirus exposure and HLA in healthy donors. Data came from immunoSEQ multiplex PCR; TCRdb stores just in-frame clones and leaves some out. The sample carries about 85,000 clones, roughly 80% recorded once. Source material: PBMCs. The receptors stem from a man aged 45-60 years in good health and CMV-seropositive. Both conserved end residues are part of each CDR3. Each record gives: clone size, J gene, V gene, D gene, CDR3 protein, CDR3 DNA. The D gene is left open where the match is weak. The listing skips clone size in some rows; elsewhere it reads once, few, many or a size class.

clone size: .
J gene: TRBJ2-7
V gene: TRBV6-1
D gene: .
CDR3 protein: CASKEGSRYEQYF
CDR3 DNA: TGTGCCAGCAAGGAAGGGAGTCGGTACGAGCAGTACTTC

clone size: .
J gene: TRBJ2-5
V gene: TRBV7-2
D gene: .
CDR3 protein: CASRPTSRQETQYF
CDR3 DNA: TGTGCCAGCAGACCTACTAGTCGTCAAGAGACCCAGTACTTC

clone size: .
J gene: TRBJ1-1
V gene: TRBV19
D gene: .
CDR3 protein: CASSTEWAPTTEAFF
CDR3 DNA: TGTGCCAGTAGTACCGAATGGGCGCCGACCACTGAAGCTTTCTTT

clone size: .
J gene: TRBJ2-1
V gene: TRBV6-5
D gene: .
CDR3 protein: CASSSHGASANEQFF
CDR3 DNA: TGTGCCAGCAGTTCCCACGGGGCTAGCGCGAATGAGCAGTTCTTC

clone size: .
J gene: TRBJ1-2
V gene: TRBV29-1
D gene: TRBD1
CDR3 protein: CSVEAPRQGNYGYTF
CDR3 DNA: TGCAGCGTTGAAGCCCCCAGACAGGGTAACTATGGCTACACCTTC

clone size: .
J gene: TRBJ1-4
V gene: TRBV20-1
D gene: TRBD1
CDR3 protein: CGTGGVQLFF
CDR3 DNA: TGCGGGACAGGAGGGGTTCAACTGTTTTTT

clone size: .
J gene: TRBJ1-1
V gene: TRBV18
D gene: .
CDR3 protein: CASSPNGGRVEAFF
CDR3 DNA: TGTGCCAGCTCACCAAACGGGGGGCGGGTTGAAGCTTTCTTT

clone size: .
J gene: TRBJ2-7
V gene: TRBV6-5
D gene: .
CDR3 protein: CASSRTVSSSYEQYF
CDR3 DNA: TGTGCCAGCAGTAGGACAGTTTCCAGCTCCTACGAGCAGTACTTC

clone size: .
J gene: TRBJ1-2
V gene: TRBV11-3
D gene: TRBD1
CDR3 protein: CASSRQGYDGYTF
CDR3 DNA: TGTGCCAGCAGCAGACAGGGGTACGATGGCTACACCTTC

clone size: few
J gene: TRBJ1-3
V gene: TRBV4-2
D gene: TRBD1
CDR3 protein: CASSQAGGFSGNTIYF
CDR3 DNA: TGTGCCAGCAGCCAAGCAGGGGGTTTCTCTGGAAACACCATATATTTT

clone size: few
J gene: TRBJ1-2
V gene: TRBV7-9
D gene: .
CDR3 protein: CASSSGEGLGGYTF
CDR3 DNA: TGTGCCAGCAGCTCGGGGGAGGGCCTTGGTGGCTACACCTTC

clone size: once
J gene: TRBJ2-1
V gene: TRBV14
D gene: TRBD2
CDR3 protein: CASSQDGTSGSEQFF
CDR3 DNA: TGTGCCAGCAGCCAAGACGGGACTAGCGGTAGTGAGCAGTTCTTC